One sample yielded the 17 T cell receptor beta chains listed below, sequenced in a study of blood T cell repertoires in COVID-19. Sequenced by immunoSEQ multiplex PCR; TCRdb stores in-frame clones only, minus some. Here the sample spans over 250,000 clones, roughly 86% being singletons. The sequenced material came from PBMCs or T cells enriched from blood (not recorded which). The receptor source for this set is a woman aged 18-35 years who had recovered from COVID-19.

The rearrangement uses TRBV11-2 and TRBJ2-3; no definite D call. Germline loops: CDR1 SGHAT, CDR2 FQNNGV. The CDR3 sequence is 15 residues long. Trimming shortened V by 3 bases and J by 0 bases, and 10 bases separated the two germline ends. The chain's CDR3 is CASSFNSLSTDTQYF. CDR3 nucleotide sequence: TGTGCCAGCAGCTTCAACAGCCTAAGCACAGATACGCAGTATTTT.

This chain uses TRBV7-8 with TRBJ1-5; D might be TRBD1 (6 bases). Germline V gene sequence: CDR1 SGHVS, CDR2 FQNEAQ. V was pared by 5 bases and J by 4 bases, with 18 bases between. The CDR3 is 16 amino acids. This chain's CDR3 is CASSPRGGVGNQPQHF. In nucleotides, the CDR3 is TGTGCCAGCAGCCCTAGAGGGGGGGTAGGGAATCAGCCCCAGCATTTT.

V and J are TRBV27 and TRBJ2-5; unclear D gene. The V gene's germline CDR1 is MNHEY and CDR2 SMNVEV (reference sequence). The V end was cut by 5 bases, the J end by 1 base, with 17 bases between. This CDR3 region has 16 residues. CDR3 in DNA: TGTGCCAGCAGTCCAGGAAACCTACGGCGCCAAGAGACCCAGTACTTC. Translated: CASSPGNLRRQETQYF.

The V call is TRBV19, the J call TRBJ2-3; 10 bases map to TRBD2. With V trimmed by 5 bases and J by 4 bases, 3 bases remained unmatched. Germline CDR1 LNHDA, CDR2 SQIVND (reference sequence). The CDR3 spans 14 residues. CDR3 bases: TGTGCCAGTAGTCGAGGACTAGCGGCAGATACGCAGTATTTT. It encodes CASSRGLAADTQYF.

The chain joins TRBV11-2 to TRBJ2-5, with TRBD2 identical over 10 bases. The J segment lost 4 bases and the V segment lost 4 bases, leaving 6 bases of the junction unmatched. The CDR3 runs to 15 residues. Germline V gene data show CDR1 as SGHAT and CDR2 as FQNNGV. Here the CDR3 reads CASSSRLAGVETQYF. CDR3 in DNA: TGTGCCAGCAGCTCGAGGCTAGCGGGGGTAGAGACCCAGTACTTC.

V gene TRBV3-1 (or the pseudogene TRBV3-2) combines with J gene TRBJ2-1; a possible D gene is TRBD1 (6 bases). CDR1 LGHDT and CDR2 YNNKEL come from the germline V gene (reference sequence). This CDR3 is built from 16 residues. V was clipped by 6 bases and J by 5 bases, with 20 bases between them. The CDR3 sequence: CASSQTTGTINNEQFF. As DNA, the CDR3 is TGTGCCAGCAGTCAAACTACAGGGACAATCAACAATGAGCAGTTCTTC.

Details on this clone: At one boundary the junction diverges from the germline segment, which might be a read error. The chain has TRBV29-1 and TRBJ2-2; 12 bases line up with TRBD1. This CDR3 region has 15 residues. Germline loops: CDR1 SQVTM, CDR2 ANQGSEA. CDR3 amino acids: CSVEGDRGPSGELFF. The CDR3, as DNA: TGCAGCGTCGAAGGGGACAGGGGGCCGTCCGGGGAGCTGTTTTTT.

The J gene is TRBJ2-5, the V gene TRBV20-1; unclear D gene. The V end was cut by 8 bases, the J end by 4 bases, with 11 bases between. Germline-derived CDR1 and CDR2 are DFQATT and SNEGSKA (reference sequence). The CDR3 runs to 11 residues. The CDR3 nucleotides read TGCAGTTCCCCTTCAGGAGAGACCCAGTACTTC. It specifies CSSPSGETQYF.

The DNA of the CDR3 is TGCGCCAGCAGCCAAGAAGGGACTAGTTTACACTACGAGCAGTACTTC. It translates to CASSQEGTSLHYEQYF. The gene calls are TRBV4-1 and TRBJ2-7, with 8 bases aligning to TRBD2. CDR1 is MGHRA and CDR2 is YSYEKL in the germline V gene. CDR3 length equals 16 residues. Unmatched junction bases numbered 7, after V lost 0 bases and J lost 3 bases.

The rearrangement uses TRBV6-5 and TRBJ1-6; D gene unclear. This CDR3 comprises 14 residues. Germline CDR1 MNHEY, CDR2 SVGAGI. V was trimmed by 5 bases and J by 0 bases, leaving 5 bases between them. For the CDR3, the DNA is TGTGCCAGCAGTCGTAGCTCCTATAATTCACCCCTCCACTTT. As protein: CASSRSSYNSPLHF.

The chain recombines TRBV5-1 with TRBJ2-3; D possibly corresponds to TRBD2 (6 bases). V lost 0 bases and J 0 bases, leaving 8 bases between the germline ends. The CDR3 is made up of 15 amino acids. From germline, CDR1 is SGHRS and CDR2 YFSETQ. This chain's CDR3 is CASSLDGSSTDTQYF. In DNA, the CDR3 is TGCGCCAGCAGCTTGGACGGGAGCAGCACAGATACGCAGTATTTT.

The rearrangement links TRBV27 to TRBJ1-1; D not resolved. The CDR3 totals 17 residues. Germline V lookup: CDR1 MNHEY, CDR2 SMNVEV (reference sequence). V dropped 2 bases and J dropped 0 bases, with 16 bases sitting between them. For the CDR3, the DNA is TGTGCCAGCAGTTTACCTCCGGAGAGAATCATGAACACTGAAGCTTTCTTT. This sequence encodes CASSLPPERIMNTEAFF.

The rearrangement links TRBV28 to TRBJ1-5; 7 positions agree with TRBD1. V was clipped by 6 bases and J by 3 bases; unmatched bases: 8. In germline, CDR1 is MDHEN, CDR2 SYDVKM. This CDR3 is built from 15 residues. The CDR3 sequence: CASSTWTGNNQPQHF. CDR3 sequence (DNA): TGTGCCAGCAGCACCTGGACAGGTAACAATCAGCCCCAGCATTTT. The full variable domain, completed using reference TRBV28 and TRBJ1-5, is DVKVTQSSRYLVKRTGEKVFLECVQDMDHENMFWYRQDPGLGLRLIYFSYDVKMKEKGDIPEGYSVSREKKERFSLILESASTNQTSMYLCASSTWTGNNQPQHFGDGTRLSIL.

V is TRBV4-3 and J is TRBJ1-6; 8 bases agree with TRBD1. The CDR3 runs to 18 residues. The trim removed 1 base at V and 2 bases at J, leaving 7 bases unmatched. Germline CDR1 is LGHNA and CDR2 is YSLEER. For the CDR3, the DNA is TGCGCCAGCAGCCAAGCCCGGACAGGGTCGCCCTATAATTCACCCCTCCACTTT. Its translation is CASSQARTGSPYNSPLHF.

This rearrangement joins TRBV6-5 to TRBJ1-3; D uncertain. The V gene lost 0 bases and the J gene lost 1 base, with 7 bases spanning the gap. This CDR3 is 15 amino acids long. Germline V gene sequence: CDR1 MNHEY, CDR2 SVGAGI. The CDR3 here is CASSYSSPSGNTIYF. For the CDR3, the DNA is TGTGCCAGCAGTTACTCGTCTCCTTCTGGAAACACCATATATTTT.

The chain has TRBV7-2 and TRBJ1-5, with 11 nucleotides matching TRBD1. The CDR3 spans 17 residues. Per germline, CDR1 SGHTA and CDR2 FQGNSA. With 4 bases clipped from V and 0 bases from J, the junction kept 5 bases outside the gene matches. CDR3 protein: CASSSGQGAVSNQPQHF. In DNA form, the CDR3 reads TGTGCCAGCAGCTCAGGACAGGGGGCGGTTAGCAATCAGCCCCAGCATTTT.

This chain links TRBV21-1 with TRBJ2-1; the listed D gene, TRBD2, was not tested against the DNA. TRBV21-1 is labeled a pseudogene. There are 17 residues in the CDR3. The CDR3 protein is CASSKDRRRATYNEQFF. The CDR3 DNA is TGTGCCAGCAGCAAAGATCGAAGGAGGGCCACCTACAATGAGCAGTTCTTC.